Following are 29 T cell receptor beta chains from one sample sequenced in a study of T cell responses to AZD1222 COVID-19 vaccine. TCRdb keeps only in-frame clones here, not all; method: immunoSEQ multiplex PCR. Here the sample spans around 150,000 clones, roughly 88% being singletons. The sample in question was peripheral blood, obtained on day 0 of MenACWY control vaccination. The receptors come from an adult in good health.

J is TRBJ1-2 and V is TRBV4-3; D gene unclear. Germline CDR1 and CDR2: LGHNA and YSLEER. With 4 bases removed from V and 8 bases from J, the gap between germline ends came to 17 bases. This CDR3 has 14 residues. Here the CDR3 reads CASSLDSLVGGYTF. In DNA form, the CDR3 reads TGCGCCAGCAGCCTAGACTCCCTTGTTGGGGGCTACACCTTC.

The V call is TRBV4-2, the J call TRBJ1-4, with 7 bases fitting TRBD1. The V and J ends lost 1 base and 3 bases, in that order; junction bases with no gene match: 5. The length of the CDR3 is 16 residues. Germline CDR1 is LGHNA and CDR2 is YNFKEQ. The CDR3 reads CASSQARGPSNEKLFF. The DNA of the CDR3 is TGTGCCAGCAGCCAAGCGAGGGGGCCCTCTAATGAAAAACTGTTTTTT.

This chain connects TRBV12-3 or TRBV12-4 to TRBJ2-1, with D maybe TRBD2 (6 bases). The V gene lost 5 bases and the J gene lost 7 bases, with 12 bases spanning the gap. The CDR3 spans 13 residues. CDR3 amino acids: CASSNQGGNEQFF. DNA of the CDR3: TGTGCCAGCAGTAATCAGGGAGGTAATGAGCAGTTCTTC.

In this sample, this clone turned up once. V gene TRBV18 combines with J gene TRBJ2-5, with a possible D match to TRBD1 (5 bases). This CDR3 region has 14 residues. Trimming pared 2 bases from V and 5 bases from J, leaving 12 bases between. CDR1 is KGHSH and CDR2 is LQKENI in the germline V gene. The CDR3 DNA follows: TGTGCCAGCTCACCATCCCAGGGCCGGGAGACCCAGTACTTC. Protein sequence: CASSPSQGRETQYF. Full variable domain (outside the CDR3, taken from reference TRBV18 and TRBJ2-5): NAGVMQNPRHLVRRRGQEARLRCSPMKGHSHVYWYRQLPEEGLKFMVYLQKENIIDESGMPKERFSAEFPKEGPSILRIQQVVRGDSAAYFCASSPSQGRETQYFGPGTRLLVL.

The V and J genes are TRBV5-8 and TRBJ1-4; no firm D call. CDR1 and CDR2 from the germline V gene are SGHTS and YDEGEE. V dropped 1 base and J dropped 0 bases, with 7 bases sitting between them. CDR3 length: 15 amino acids. For the CDR3, the DNA is TGTGCCAGCAGCTTGTATCCGACAACTAATGAAAAACTGTTTTTT. This codes for CASSLYPTTNEKLFF.

V and J are TRBV7-9 and TRBJ1-1; maybe TRBD1 (5 bases). CDR3 length: 13 residues. Trimming cost V 1 base and J 3 bases, with 6 bases left between them. CDR1 SEHNR and CDR2 FQNEAQ come from the germline V gene (reference sequence). CDR3 amino acids: CASSLVGDTEAFF. CDR3 DNA: TGTGCCAGCAGCTTAGTAGGGGACACTGAAGCTTTCTTT.

This chain uses TRBV9 with TRBJ2-3; no firm D call. Trimming left V 0 bases short and J 6 bases short, with 14 bases between. The germline V gene encodes CDR1 SGDLS and CDR2 YYNGEE. This CDR3 contains 15 residues. The CDR3 region has the DNA TGTGCCAGCAGCGTAGGGTCAGTGAGTGGGGATACGCAGTATTTT. It is translated as CASSVGSVSGDTQYF.

V and J are TRBV29-1 and TRBJ2-3; a possible D gene is TRBD1 (6 bases). From germline, CDR1 is SQVTM and CDR2 ANQGSEA. V was clipped by 6 bases and J by 0 bases, with 16 bases between them. This CDR3 contains 15 residues. CDR3 sequence (DNA): TGCAGCGTCGTGGGGGCGGATACTAGCACAGATACGCAGTATTTT. Translation: CSVVGADTSTDTQYF.

This rearrangement joins TRBV3-1 (or the pseudogene TRBV3-2) to TRBJ1-2; D gene unclear. Germline assignment: CDR1 LGHDT and CDR2 YNNKEL (reference sequence). The V end was cut by 0 bases, the J end by 2 bases, with 13 bases between. The CDR3 loop spans 16 amino acids. The CDR3 nucleotides are TGTGCCAGCAGCCAAGATCTATCGGTGACCAACTATGGCTACACCTTC. It yields the protein CASSQDLSVTNYGYTF.

Only one count was recorded for this clone. The chain carries TRBV10-1 and TRBJ1-2; D gene uncertain. V gave up 0 bases and J gave up 6 bases, with 11 bases separating them. This CDR3 is built from 14 residues. Germline V gene sequence: CDR1 WNHNN, CDR2 SYGVQD (reference sequence). In DNA, the CDR3 is TGCGCCAGCAGTGAGTCGGCAGACCGGAATGGCTACACCTTC. This gives the protein CASSESADRNGYTF.

This chain connects TRBV19 to TRBJ1-2, with 10 bases fitting TRBD1. The trim removed 5 bases at V and 4 bases at J, leaving 13 bases unmatched. This CDR3 is 17 amino acids long. The germline CDR1 and CDR2 sequences are LNHDA and SQIVND (reference sequence). This CDR3 is CASSVIGQGVVRYGYTF. The CDR3 bases are TGTGCCAGTAGTGTTATCGGACAGGGGGTTGTCCGCTATGGCTACACCTTC. Full variable domain (remainder filled in from reference TRBV19 and TRBJ1-2): DGGITQSPKYLFRKEGQNVTLSCEQNLNHDAMYWYRQDPGQGLRLIYYSQIVNDFQKGDIAEGYSVSREKKESFPLTVTSAQKNPTAFYLCASSVIGQGVVRYGYTFGSGTRLTVV.

The rearrangement uses TRBV6-2 or TRBV6-3 and TRBJ2-7; D may be TRBD1 (5 bases). This CDR3 comprises 12 residues. The V gene lost 5 bases and the J gene lost 12 bases, with 17 bases spanning the gap. CDR1 and CDR2 (germline): MNHEY, SVGEGT. The CDR3 reads CASSHRDSEGYF. The CDR3 nucleotides are TGTGCCAGCAGTCACCGAGACAGTGAAGGGTACTTC.

The chain links TRBV7-8 to TRBJ2-2; TRBD1 aligns across 8 bases. CDR3 length: 16 residues. Germline V gene sequence: CDR1 SGHVS, CDR2 FQNEAQ. V shed 0 bases, J shed 10 bases, and the junction held 10 bases outside the gene matches. CDR3 sequence: CASSLAWTGPLAELFF. The CDR3 DNA reads TGTGCCAGCAGCTTAGCTTGGACAGGGCCGCTAGCGGAGCTGTTTTTT.

The genes are TRBV28 and TRBJ1-3, with D perhaps TRBD1 (6 bases). CDR1 MDHEN and CDR2 SYDVKM come from the germline V gene. The CDR3 has 15 amino acids. V was trimmed by 5 bases and J by 4 bases, leaving 15 bases between them. CDR3 coding DNA: TGTGCCAGCAGTCTACAGGGAACGCGGGGAAACACCATATATTTT. It yields the protein CASSLQGTRGNTIYF.

This clone was counted many times. The rearrangement uses TRBV27 and TRBJ1-5, with D maybe TRBD1 (5 bases). V was pared by 5 bases and J by 0 bases, with 17 bases between. The V gene's germline CDR1 is MNHEY and CDR2 SMNVEV (reference sequence). The CDR3 has 17 residues. CDR3: CASSPRAGGSSNQPQHF. The CDR3 DNA sequence: TGTGCCAGCAGTCCCCGCGCGGGGGGAAGTAGCAATCAGCCCCAGCATTTT.

The V and J genes are TRBV30 and TRBJ2-6; D uncertain. The CDR3 spans 17 residues. Trimming shortened V by 4 bases and J by 4 bases, and 20 bases separated the two germline ends. CDR1 and CDR2 (germline): GTSNPN, SVGIG (reference sequence). In DNA, the CDR3 is TGTGCCTGGATGGTTATGGGGAAACCTGCAGGGGCCAACGTCCTGACTTTC. Protein: CAWMVMGKPAGANVLTF. The entire variable domain, with the rest obtained from reference TRBV30 and TRBJ2-6, is as follows: SQTIHQWPATLVQPVGSPLSLECTVEGTSNPNLYWYRQAAGRGLQLLFYSVGIGQISSEVPQNLSASRPQDRQFILSSKKLLLSDSGFYLCAWMVMGKPAGANVLTFGAGSRLTVL.

The rearrangement uses TRBV28 and TRBJ2-2, with 7 positions matching TRBD1. Germline V gene sequence: CDR1 MDHEN, CDR2 SYDVKM. This CDR3 region has 16 residues. The V and J ends lost 5 bases and 4 bases, in that order; junction bases with no gene match: 10. The CDR3 DNA reads TGTGCCAGCAGTGGCCGTTTAGGGGGCGCCACCGGGGAGCTGTTTTTT. Protein: CASSGRLGGATGELFF.

V usage is TRBV11-3 and J usage is TRBJ1-1; D is ambiguous. Germline CDR1 reads SGHNT; CDR2 reads YENEEA. The CDR3 spans 15 residues. Trimming took off 4 bases at V and 4 bases at J, with 16 bases between the two ends. In DNA form, the CDR3 reads TGTGCCAGCAGCTACCTAATTGGAGATGGCACTGAAGCTTTCTTT. Its protein is CASSYLIGDGTEAFF.

This rearrangement joins TRBV9 to TRBJ1-1; D not resolved. V gave up 4 bases and J gave up 0 bases, with 13 bases separating them. The CDR3 spans 15 residues. Germline V gene data show CDR1 as SGDLS and CDR2 as YYNGEE. CDR3 protein: CASSPRLALNTEAFF. The CDR3 bases are TGTGCCAGCAGCCCCCGATTGGCGTTGAACACTGAAGCTTTCTTT.

Written as DNA, the CDR3 is TGCGCCAGCAGCACGGACAGGACCACTGAAGCTTTCTTT. This sequence encodes CASSTDRTTEAFF. This sequence joins TRBV10-2 and TRBJ1-1; 7 bases fit TRBD1. Germline CDR1 is WSHSY and CDR2 is SAAADI. This CDR3 is 13 amino acids long. J was trimmed by 4 bases and V by 6 bases; bases with no gene match: 5.

The chain recombines TRBV28 with TRBJ1-5; no definite D call. The CDR3 is made up of 14 amino acids. Between the trimmed V and J ends, which lost 3 bases and 0 bases, there was a span of 6 bases. The germline V gene has CDR1 MDHEN and CDR2 SYDVKM. DNA for the CDR3: TGTGCCAGCAGTTTCGTGTCTAGCAATCAGCCCCAGCATTTT. Translation: CASSFVSSNQPQHF.

The genes are TRBV5-1 and TRBJ1-1, with TRBD1 matching 7 bases. V was pared by 5 bases and J by 1 base, with 5 bases of the junction left unmatched. The CDR3 loop spans 14 amino acids. Germline CDR1 reads SGHRS; CDR2 reads YFSETQ. This CDR3 reads CASRTGNTNTEAFF. DNA for the CDR3: TGCGCCAGCAGGACAGGGAATACGAACACTGAAGCTTTCTTT.

The chain couples TRBV19 to TRBJ2-3; D remains unclear. This CDR3 has 14 residues. Germline values: CDR1 LNHDA, CDR2 SQIVND (reference sequence). V was clipped by 2 bases and J by 2 bases, with 8 bases between them. The CDR3 DNA reads TGTGCCAGTAGTATAAGAACCTTCACAGATACGCAGTATTTT. As protein: CASSIRTFTDTQYF.

The chain employs TRBV2 and TRBJ1-6; D gene unclear. V was pared by 10 bases and J by 7 bases, with 20 bases between. This CDR3 has 15 residues. Per germline, CDR1 SNHLY and CDR2 FYNNEI. CDR3 sequence: CATIGGQGSNSPLHF. CDR3 sequence (DNA): TGTGCCACGATCGGAGGCCAAGGATCAAATTCACCCCTCCACTTT.

This chain links TRBV6-5 with TRBJ1-1; D is undetermined. In germline, CDR1 is MNHEY, CDR2 SVGAGI. This CDR3 comprises 13 residues. Trimming took 7 bases from V and 1 from J, leaving 10 bases between them. The CDR3 reads CASINMRNTEAFF. As DNA, the CDR3 is TGTGCCAGCATTAATATGAGGAACACTGAAGCTTTCTTT.

The rearrangement links TRBV9 to TRBJ1-6; 9 bases are a match to TRBD1. V shed 4 bases and J 10 bases; nucleotides not matched to a gene: 6. This CDR3 is 14 amino acids long. From germline, CDR1 is SGDLS and CDR2 YYNGEE. The CDR3 spells CASSLGQGDSPLHF. In DNA form, the CDR3 reads TGTGCCAGCAGCTTGGGACAGGGAGACTCACCCCTCCACTTT. Drawing the rest from reference TRBV9 and TRBJ1-6, the complete variable domain is DSGVTQTPKHLITATGQRVTLRCSPRSGDLSVYWYQQSLDQGLQFLIQYYNGEERAKGNILERFSAQQFPDLHSELNLSSLELGDSALYFCASSLGQGDSPLHFGNGTRLTVT.

CDR3 in DNA: TGTGCCAGCTTCAGGGACGACGGGGAGCTGTTTTTT. Translating gives CASFRDDGELFF. The chain employs TRBV6-6 and TRBJ2-2; D may be TRBD1 or TRBD2 (5 bases each). Looked up from germline, CDR1 is MNHNY and CDR2 is SVGAGI (reference sequence). There are 12 residues in the CDR3. V was shortened by 8 bases and J by 7 bases, with 11 bases between the two germline ends.

The gene calls are TRBV30 and TRBJ2-3, with D unresolved. V gave up 5 bases and J gave up 3 bases, with 9 bases separating them. Germline V CDR1 and CDR2: GTSNPN, SVGIG (reference sequence). The CDR3 spans 12 residues. The CDR3 DNA follows: TGTGCCTGGGAGCATGGGACAGATACGCAGTATTTT. Its translation is CAWEHGTDTQYF.

This sequence joins TRBV11-2 and TRBJ2-5; D remains unclear. Germline V gene data show CDR1 as SGHAT and CDR2 as FQNNGV. Trimming removed 1 base from V and 2 bases from J, with 8 bases in between. This CDR3 comprises 14 residues. CDR3 bases: TGTGCCAGCAGCTTAGGGGCCCTTCAAGAGACCCAGTACTTC. Protein sequence: CASSLGALQETQYF. Drawing the rest from reference TRBV11-2 and TRBJ2-5, the complete variable domain is EAGVAQSPRYKIIEKRQSVAFWCNPISGHATLYWYQQILGQGPKLLIQFQNNGVVDDSQLPKDRFSAERLKGVDSTLKIQPAKLEDSAVYLCASSLGALQETQYFGPGTRLLVL.